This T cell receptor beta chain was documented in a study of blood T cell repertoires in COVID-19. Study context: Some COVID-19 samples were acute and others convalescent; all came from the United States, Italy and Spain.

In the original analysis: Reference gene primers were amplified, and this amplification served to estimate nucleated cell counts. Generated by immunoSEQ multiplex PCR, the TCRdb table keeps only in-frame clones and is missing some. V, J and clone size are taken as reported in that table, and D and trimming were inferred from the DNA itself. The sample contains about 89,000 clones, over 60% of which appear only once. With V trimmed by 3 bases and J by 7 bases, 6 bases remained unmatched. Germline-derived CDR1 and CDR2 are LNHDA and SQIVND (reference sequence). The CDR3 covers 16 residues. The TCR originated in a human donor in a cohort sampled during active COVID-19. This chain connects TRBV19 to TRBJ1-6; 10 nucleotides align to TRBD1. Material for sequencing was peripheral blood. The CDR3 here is CASSMAGQGFNSPLHF. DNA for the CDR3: TGTGCCAGTAGTATGGCGGGACAGGGGTTCAATTCACCCCTCCACTTT.